Presented here are 6 T cell receptor beta chains from one specimen sequenced in a study of technical replicates of blood from a few donors. Clones were sequenced by immunoSEQ multiplex PCR, and TCRdb holds only the in-frame ones, with some missing. The data show tens of thousands of clones, with more than 95% seen just once and roughly 0.16% held by the top ten. Specimen: T cells isolated from PBMCs. The receptors here all came from a human donor in good health.

V gene TRBV11-3 combines with J gene TRBJ1-4; the match to TRBD1 covers 10 bases. The CDR3 has 16 residues. J gave up 2 bases and V 2 bases, and 2 bases lay outside the gene matches. Germline values: CDR1 SGHNT, CDR2 YENEEA. CDR3 in amino acids: CASSLKGQGTNEKLFF. The CDR3 DNA follows: TGTGCCAGCAGCTTAAAGGGACAGGGGACTAATGAAAAACTGTTTTTT.

This chain connects TRBV6-1 to TRBJ2-6; 9 bases match TRBD1. Germline CDR1 reads MNHNS; CDR2 reads SASEGT. V was clipped by 4 bases and J by 0 bases; unmatched bases: 10. The CDR3 sequence is 19 residues long. The DNA for the CDR3 is TGTGCCAGCAGTGCCATGAGCGGGACAGGGTTCTCTGGGGCCAACGTCCTGACTTTC. This translates into CASSAMSGTGFSGANVLTF.

The J gene is TRBJ1-1, the V gene TRBV27; unclear D gene. Germline CDR1 MNHEY, CDR2 SMNVEV (reference sequence). The CDR3 runs to 13 residues. The chain's CDR3 is CAHIGSCYNEAFF. CDR3 bases: TGTGCGCACATAGGGAGTTGTTATAATGAAGCTTTCTTT.

This clone was counted a single time. This chain joins TRBV7-9 and TRBJ1-2, with D unclear. V shed 1 base and J shed 6 bases, with 12 bases lying between them. Germline V gene data show CDR1 as SEHNR and CDR2 as FQNEAQ (reference sequence). The CDR3 runs 14 residues. CDR3 DNA: TGTGCCAGCAGCTTAGTTTCGGAGTTGAATGGCTACACCTTC. It is translated as CASSLVSELNGYTF.

The chain carries TRBV29-1 and TRBJ2-2, with TRBD1 identical over 9 bases. This CDR3 is built from 16 residues. Germline V gene lookup returns CDR1 SQVTM and CDR2 ANQGSEA. The ends lost 5 bases at V and 3 bases at J; junction bases unmatched: 10. CDR3 region: CSVSTGGFWDTGELFF. Written as DNA, the CDR3 is TGCAGCGTTTCAACAGGGGGCTTTTGGGACACCGGGGAGCTGTTTTTT.

The chain employs TRBV7-9 and TRBJ2-1; a weak D match, TRBD1 (5 bases). Germline V gives CDR1 SEHNR, CDR2 FQNEAQ (reference sequence). Trimming pared 1 base from V and 0 bases from J, leaving 7 bases between. This CDR3 is 15 amino acids long. DNA of the CDR3: TGTGCCAGCAGCTTAGAGGGGTCCTCCTACAATGAGCAGTTCTTC. Translated: CASSLEGSSYNEQFF.